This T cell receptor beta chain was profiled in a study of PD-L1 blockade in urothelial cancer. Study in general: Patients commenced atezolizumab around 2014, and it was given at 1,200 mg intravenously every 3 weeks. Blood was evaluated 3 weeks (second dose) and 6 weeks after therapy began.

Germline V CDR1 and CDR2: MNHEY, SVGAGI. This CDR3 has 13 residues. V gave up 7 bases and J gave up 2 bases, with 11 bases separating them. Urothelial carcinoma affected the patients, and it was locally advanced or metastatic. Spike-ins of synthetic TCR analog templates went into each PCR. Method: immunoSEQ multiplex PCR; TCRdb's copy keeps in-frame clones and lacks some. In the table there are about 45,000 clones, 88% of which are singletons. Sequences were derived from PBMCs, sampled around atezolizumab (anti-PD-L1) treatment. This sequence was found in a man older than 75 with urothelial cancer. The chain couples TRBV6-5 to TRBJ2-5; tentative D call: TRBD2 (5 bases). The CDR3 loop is CASTSTGQETQYF. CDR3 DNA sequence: TGTGCCAGCACCTCTACGGGGCAAGAGACCCAGTACTTC.